These 3 T cell receptor beta chains were sequenced from one sample in a study of T cell repertoires in cytomegalovirus infection. TCRdb reprocessed the reads with MiXCR, giving one entry per CDR3 protein. The repertoire holds 350,000 to 450,000 distinct CDR3 sequences, with roughly 20% as singletons. The sample consisted of PBMCs. The receptor source for this set is a human donor in good health (CMV status not recorded). Some clones in this sample may be carry-over from other donors' samples.

The chain couples TRBV10-3 to TRBJ2-3; 10 nucleotides line up with TRBD2. Germline V gives CDR1 ENHRY, CDR2 SYGVKD. Losses at the gene ends were 4 bases for V and 3 bases for J; bases not matched to a gene: 7. The CDR3 runs to 16 residues. The CDR3 reads CAISAVTSGSTDTQYF. In DNA, the CDR3 is TGTGCCATCAGTGCCGTGACTAGCGGGTCAACAGATACGCAGTATTTT.

A few counts support this clonotype. The chain joins TRBV14 to TRBJ2-7; 12 bases line up with TRBD2. V lost 0 bases to trimming and J lost 1 base; unmatched junction nucleotides: 19. The CDR3 is 22 residues long. Germline assignment: CDR1 SGHDN and CDR2 FVKESK. The CDR3 nucleotides are TGTGCCAGCAGCCAAGATCAAGGACTAGCGGGGCGGGCACACGTGAGGTCCTACGAGCAGTACTTC. It translates to CASSQDQGLAGRAHVRSYEQYF.

The rearrangement links TRBV7-9 to TRBJ2-1; weak D call: TRBD1 (6 bases). Trimming shortened V by 2 bases and J by 4 bases, and 9 bases separated the two germline ends. There are 14 residues in the CDR3. The V gene's germline CDR1 is SEHNR and CDR2 FQNEAQ (reference sequence). CDR3 region: CASSLFQGYNEQFF. CDR3 DNA: TGTGCCAGCAGCTTATTCCAGGGGTACAATGAGCAGTTCTTC.